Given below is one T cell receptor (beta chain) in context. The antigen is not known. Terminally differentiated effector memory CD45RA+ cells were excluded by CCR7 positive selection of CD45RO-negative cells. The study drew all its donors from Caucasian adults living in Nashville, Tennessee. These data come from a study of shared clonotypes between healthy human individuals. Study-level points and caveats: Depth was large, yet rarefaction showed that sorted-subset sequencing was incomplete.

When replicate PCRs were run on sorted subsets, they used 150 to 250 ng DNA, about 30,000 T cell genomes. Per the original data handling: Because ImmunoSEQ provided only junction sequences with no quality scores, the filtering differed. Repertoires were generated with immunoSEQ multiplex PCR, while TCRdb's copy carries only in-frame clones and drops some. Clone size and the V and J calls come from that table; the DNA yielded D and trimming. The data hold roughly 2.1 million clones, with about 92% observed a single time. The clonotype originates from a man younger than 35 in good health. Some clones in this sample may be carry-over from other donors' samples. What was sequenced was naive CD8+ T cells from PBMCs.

CDR3 nucleotide sequence: TGTGCCAGCAGCCCGGACAGGGGGCGGGTCACTGAAGCTTTCTTT. This sequence encodes CASSPDRGRVTEAFF. The chain has TRBV6-4 and TRBJ1-1; 11 positions match TRBD1. CDR1 and CDR2 from the germline V gene are MRHNA and SNTAGT. The CDR3 extends over 15 amino acids. The J segment lost 4 bases and the V segment lost 6 bases, leaving 7 bases of the junction unmatched.